This section outlines one T cell receptor beta chain sequence together with its context. The PCR employed 60 Vbeta primers together with 13 Jbeta primers. Produced via immunoSEQ multiplex PCR; TCRdb's table is partial and in-frame only. Of roughly 100,000 clones listed, about 80% are singletons. Germline V gene sequence: CDR1 SQVTM, CDR2 ANQGSEA. Trimming pared 7 bases from V and 5 bases from J, leaving 10 bases between. There are 11 residues in the CDR3. This entry comes from a study of cytomegalovirus exposure and HLA in healthy donors. Specimen: PBMCs. The chain links TRBV29-1 to TRBJ2-3, with TRBD1 as a possible D gene (6 bases). The TCR sequence derives from a man aged 18 to 30 in good health and CMV-seropositive. The DNA for the CDR3 is TGCAGCGGATACAGGGAAGATACGCAGTATTTT. Amino acids: CSGYREDTQYF.